This entry describes one T cell receptor (beta chain). This specimen belongs to a study of blood T cell repertoires in COVID-19. Whole-study context: Sources were T cells, B-cell-depleted T cells, or PBMCs; the material itself was cDNA or gDNA.

How the authors handled the data: Amplified reference gene primers provided the basis for estimating nucleated cell counts. Data came from immunoSEQ multiplex PCR; TCRdb stores just in-frame clones and leaves some out. V and J calls and clone size are those listed in that table; D and trimming were worked out from the DNA. The table includes 110,000 or so clones, approximately 88% detected once. The CDR3 runs 15 residues. The germline CDR1 and CDR2 sequences are LNHDA and SQIVND (reference sequence). V dropped 8 bases and J dropped 2 bases, with 16 bases sitting between them. The chain joins TRBV19 to TRBJ1-3; D is perhaps TRBD1 (6 bases). The TCR was taken from a woman in her thirties or forties with acute or convalescent COVID-19. Sequenced input: peripheral blood. The CDR3 protein is CASHAARGAGNTIYF. CDR3 sequence (DNA): TGTGCCAGTCATGCTGCCAGGGGAGCTGGAAACACCATATATTTT.